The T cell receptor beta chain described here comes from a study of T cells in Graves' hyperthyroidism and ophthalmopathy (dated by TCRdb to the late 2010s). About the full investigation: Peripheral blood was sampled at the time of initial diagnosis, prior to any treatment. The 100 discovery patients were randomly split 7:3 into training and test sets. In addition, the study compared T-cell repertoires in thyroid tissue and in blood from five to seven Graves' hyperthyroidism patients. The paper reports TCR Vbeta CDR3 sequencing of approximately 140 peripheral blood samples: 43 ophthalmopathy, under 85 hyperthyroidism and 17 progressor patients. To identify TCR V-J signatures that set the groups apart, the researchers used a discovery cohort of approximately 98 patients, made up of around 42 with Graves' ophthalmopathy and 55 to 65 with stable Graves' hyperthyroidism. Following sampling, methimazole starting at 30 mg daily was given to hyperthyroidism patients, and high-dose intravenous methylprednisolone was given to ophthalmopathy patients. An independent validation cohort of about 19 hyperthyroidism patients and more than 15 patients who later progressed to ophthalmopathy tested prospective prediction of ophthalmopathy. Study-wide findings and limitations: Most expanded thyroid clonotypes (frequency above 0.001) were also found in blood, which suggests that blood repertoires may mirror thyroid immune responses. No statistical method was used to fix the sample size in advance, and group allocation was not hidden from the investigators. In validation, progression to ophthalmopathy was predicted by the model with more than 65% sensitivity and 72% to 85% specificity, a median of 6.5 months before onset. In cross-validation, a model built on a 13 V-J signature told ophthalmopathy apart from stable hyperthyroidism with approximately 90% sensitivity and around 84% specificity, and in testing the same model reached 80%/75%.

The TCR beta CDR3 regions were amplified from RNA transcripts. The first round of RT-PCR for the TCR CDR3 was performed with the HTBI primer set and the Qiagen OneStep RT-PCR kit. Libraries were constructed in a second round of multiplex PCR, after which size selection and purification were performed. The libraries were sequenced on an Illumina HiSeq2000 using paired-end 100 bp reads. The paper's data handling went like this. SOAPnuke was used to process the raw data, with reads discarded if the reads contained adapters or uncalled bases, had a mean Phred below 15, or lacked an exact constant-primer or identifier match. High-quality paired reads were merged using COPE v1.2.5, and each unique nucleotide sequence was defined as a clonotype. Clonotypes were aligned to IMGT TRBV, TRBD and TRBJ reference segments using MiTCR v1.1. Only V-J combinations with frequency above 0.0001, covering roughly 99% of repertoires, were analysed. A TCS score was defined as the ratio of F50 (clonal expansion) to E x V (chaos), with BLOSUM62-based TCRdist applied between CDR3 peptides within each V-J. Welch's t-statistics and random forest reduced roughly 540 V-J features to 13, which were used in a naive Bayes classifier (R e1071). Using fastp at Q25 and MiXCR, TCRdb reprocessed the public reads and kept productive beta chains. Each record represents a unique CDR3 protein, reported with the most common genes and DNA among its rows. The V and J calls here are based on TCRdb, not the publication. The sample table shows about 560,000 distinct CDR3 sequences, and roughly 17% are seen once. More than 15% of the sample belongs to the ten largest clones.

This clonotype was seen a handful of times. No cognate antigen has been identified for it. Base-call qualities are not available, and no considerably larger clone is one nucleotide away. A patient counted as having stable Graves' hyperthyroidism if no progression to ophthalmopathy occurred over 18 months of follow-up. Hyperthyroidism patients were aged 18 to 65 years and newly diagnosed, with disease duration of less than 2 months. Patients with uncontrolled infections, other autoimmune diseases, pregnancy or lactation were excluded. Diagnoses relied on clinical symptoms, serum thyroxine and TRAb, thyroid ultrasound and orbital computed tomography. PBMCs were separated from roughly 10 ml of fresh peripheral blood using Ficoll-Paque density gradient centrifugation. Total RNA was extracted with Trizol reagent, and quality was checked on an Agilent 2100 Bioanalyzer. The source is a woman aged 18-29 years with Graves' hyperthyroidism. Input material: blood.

The nucleotide sequence reads TGTGCCAGCAGTTTACTCAGGTCCTACGAGCAGTACTTC. Protein translation: CASSLLRSYEQYF. The chain is assembled from TRBV27 and TRBJ2-7; the D gene is unclear. The CDR3 starts with the cysteine, ends with the phenylalanine, and has 13 residues. Only CDR3 DNA is held: 39 bases, read in frame from base 1. For CDR1 and CDR2, the germline V gene (reference sequence) lists MNHEY and SMNVEV. V is cut by 2 bases and J by 1 base, and the space between the germline ends is 6 bases.